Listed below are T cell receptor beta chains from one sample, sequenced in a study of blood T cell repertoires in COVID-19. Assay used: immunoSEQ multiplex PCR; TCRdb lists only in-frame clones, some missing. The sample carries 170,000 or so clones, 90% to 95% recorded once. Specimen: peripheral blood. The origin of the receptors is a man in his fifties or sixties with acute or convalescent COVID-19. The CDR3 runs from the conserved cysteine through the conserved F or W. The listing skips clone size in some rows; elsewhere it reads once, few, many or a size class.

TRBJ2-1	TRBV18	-	CASSLLGTDNEQFF
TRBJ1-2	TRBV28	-	CASTGQGTGYGYTF
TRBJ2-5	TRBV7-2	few	CASSLVHPETQYF
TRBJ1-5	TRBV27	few	CASSLFPPGAQPQHF
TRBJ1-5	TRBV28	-	CASSTRARKSNQPQHF
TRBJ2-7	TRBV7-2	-	CASSITGVPSYEQYF
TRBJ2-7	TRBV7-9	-	CASSGGQRPYEQYF
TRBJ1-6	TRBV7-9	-	CASSLQGVNSPLHF
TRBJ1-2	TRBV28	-	CASSPDPTNLYGYTF
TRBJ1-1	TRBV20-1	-	CSAGGTGKTEAFF
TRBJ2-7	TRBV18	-	CASSPLQGSSYEQYF
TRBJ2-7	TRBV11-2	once	CASSPGSTYEQYF
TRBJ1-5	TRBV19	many	CASSGTGGNQPQHF
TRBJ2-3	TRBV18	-	CASSPPGGRGTDTQYF
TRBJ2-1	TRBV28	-	CASIEAGPRNEQFF
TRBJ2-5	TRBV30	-	CAWVAGGQETQYF
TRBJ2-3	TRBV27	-	CASTSSTDTQYF
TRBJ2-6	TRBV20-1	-	CSASFSSGANVLTF
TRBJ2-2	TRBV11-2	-	CASSLVGQGPGELFF
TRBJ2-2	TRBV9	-	CASSVASGYNTGELFF
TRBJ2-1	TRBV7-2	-	CASSLGPGIYNEQFF
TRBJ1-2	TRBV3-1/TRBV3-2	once	CASSQTNNYGYTF
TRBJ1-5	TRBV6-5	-	CASSSSGDYNQPQHF
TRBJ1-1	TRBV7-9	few	CASSLFAGNTEAFF
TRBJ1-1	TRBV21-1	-	CASSKERQGCTEAFF
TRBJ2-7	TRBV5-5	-	CASSLAGFPYEQYF
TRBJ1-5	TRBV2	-	CASSEARAPVQPQHF
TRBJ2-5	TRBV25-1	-	CASSAGLNSLQETQYF
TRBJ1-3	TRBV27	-	CASSQGTGGRNTIYF